This T cell receptor beta chain was captured by sequencing in a study of blood T cell repertoires in COVID-19. Study-wide context: Sites in the United States, Italy and Spain provided acute and convalescent COVID-19 samples. T cells, B-cell-depleted T cells, or PBMCs provided the cDNA or gDNA that served as material.

As to this clone: One end of the junction is discordant with germline, which a read error may explain.

Profiling relied on immunoSEQ multiplex PCR, and the TCRdb table lists in-frame clones only, not all of them. This repertoire shows about 280,000 clones, 86% found once; its top ten account for approximately 3%. Germline V lookup: CDR1 SSHAT, CDR2 FNYEAQ (reference sequence). CDR3 size: 15 residues. Sequencing was done on a sample of peripheral blood. The clonotype originates from a woman in her twenties or thirties with active or convalescent COVID-19. The chain uses TRBV7-7 and TRBJ2-1; 8 nucleotides agree with TRBD1. Written as DNA, the CDR3 is TGTGCTAGCAGCCGAAATCTATTGACAGGGGATGAGCAGTTCTTC. As protein: CASSRNLLTGDEQFF.